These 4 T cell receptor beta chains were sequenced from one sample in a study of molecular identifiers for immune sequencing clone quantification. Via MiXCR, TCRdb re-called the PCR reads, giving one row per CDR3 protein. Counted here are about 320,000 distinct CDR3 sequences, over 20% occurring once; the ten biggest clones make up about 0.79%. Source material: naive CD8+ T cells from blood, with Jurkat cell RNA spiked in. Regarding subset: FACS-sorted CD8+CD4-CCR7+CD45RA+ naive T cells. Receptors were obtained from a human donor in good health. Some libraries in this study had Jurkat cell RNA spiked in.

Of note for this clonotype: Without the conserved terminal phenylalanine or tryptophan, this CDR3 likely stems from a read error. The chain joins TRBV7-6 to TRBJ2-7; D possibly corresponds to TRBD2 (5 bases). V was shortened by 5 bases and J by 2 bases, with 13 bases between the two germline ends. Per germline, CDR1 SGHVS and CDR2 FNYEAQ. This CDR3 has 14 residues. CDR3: CASSLGGSTYEQYL. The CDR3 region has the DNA TGTGCCAGCAGCCTGGGCGGGTCCACCTACGAGCAGTACCTC.

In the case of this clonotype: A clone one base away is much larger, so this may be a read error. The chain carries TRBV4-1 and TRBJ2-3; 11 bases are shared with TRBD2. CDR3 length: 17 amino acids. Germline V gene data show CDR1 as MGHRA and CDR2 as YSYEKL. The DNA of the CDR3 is TGCGCCGGCAGCCTGCTACTAGCGGGGGACCACTCAGATACGCAGTATTTT. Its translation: CAGSLLLAGDHSDTQYF.

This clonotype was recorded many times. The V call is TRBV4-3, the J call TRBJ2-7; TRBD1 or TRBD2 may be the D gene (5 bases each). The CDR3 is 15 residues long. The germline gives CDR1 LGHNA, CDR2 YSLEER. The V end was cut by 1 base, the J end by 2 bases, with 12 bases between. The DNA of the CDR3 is TGCGCCAGCAGCCAAGGCTGGGGGAGAGCCTACGAGCAGTACTTC. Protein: CASSQGWGRAYEQYF.

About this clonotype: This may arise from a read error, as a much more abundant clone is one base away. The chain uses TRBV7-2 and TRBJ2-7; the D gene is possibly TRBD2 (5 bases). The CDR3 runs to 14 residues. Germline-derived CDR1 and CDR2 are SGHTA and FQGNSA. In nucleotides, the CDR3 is TGTGCCAGCAGCTTAGGGGCTAGCTCCCACGAGCAGTACTTC. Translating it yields CASSLGASSHEQYF. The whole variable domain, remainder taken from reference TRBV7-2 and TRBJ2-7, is GAGVSQSPSNKVTEKGKDVELRCDPISGHTALYWYRQSLGQGLEFLIYFQGNSAPDKSGLPSDRFSAERTGGSVSTLTIQRTQQEDSAVYLCASSLGASSHEQYFGPGTRLTVT.